Following are 21 T cell receptor beta chains from one sample sequenced in a study of T cell repertoires in cytomegalovirus infection. TCRdb re-called the reads through MiXCR, storing one row per CDR3 protein. The table lists nearly 650,000 distinct CDR3 sequences, 24% of them singletons, with 8% in the top ten. The source material was CD8+ T cells from PBMCs. These receptors were obtained from a human donor in good health (CMV status not recorded). Some clones in this sample may be carry-over from other donors' samples.

To note about this clonotype: No conserved phenylalanine or tryptophan is present at the end of the CDR3, so a read error is the likely explanation. The V call is TRBV2, the J call TRBJ2-5; 14 nucleotides match TRBD2. Germline-derived CDR1 and CDR2 are SNHLY and FYNNEI. Germline trimming cut 5 bases from V and 4 bases from J; bases unmatched to any gene: 9. This CDR3 contains 17 residues. In nucleotides, the CDR3 is TGTGCCAGCAGTCTTTGGCCGGGACTAGCGGGGGCAGAGACCCAGTACCTC. Amino acids: CASSLWPGLAGAETQYL.

The genes are TRBV28 and TRBJ1-1; 7 bases are shared with TRBD1. Trimming took 8 bases from V and 0 from J; bases not matched to a gene: 12. The CDR3 spans 16 residues. Germline loops: CDR1 MDHEN, CDR2 SYDVKM. DNA of the CDR3: TGTGCCAGCCTCGGGACAGAGGCAAACATGAACACTGAAGCTTTCTTT. Encoded protein: CASLGTEANMNTEAFF.

The chain uses TRBV20-1 and TRBJ1-1; D unresolved. CDR1 is DFQATT, CDR2 SNEGSKA, per germline (reference sequence). The V end was cut by 6 bases, the J end by 3 bases, with 11 bases between. This CDR3 is 12 amino acids long. This chain's CDR3 is CSAGWWDTEAFF. The CDR3 nucleotides are TGCAGTGCCGGGTGGTGGGACACTGAAGCTTTCTTT.

This clonotype was observed once. This rearrangement joins TRBV4-1 to TRBJ1-1, with 7 bases matching TRBD1. The junction had 10 bases not matched to a gene; V was cut back by 3 bases and J by 6 bases. CDR1 and CDR2 (germline): MGHRA, YSYEKL. The CDR3 extends over 15 amino acids. The CDR3, as DNA: TGCGCCAGCAGCCATTTACCGACAGGGCTCCCTGAAGCTTTCTTT. It encodes CASSHLPTGLPEAFF.

This clonotype was found many times. CDR3: CASSPLEYNEQFF. As DNA, the CDR3 is TGTGCCAGCAGTCCCCTGGAATACAATGAGCAGTTCTTC. V gene TRBV28 combines with J gene TRBJ2-1, with D uncertain. The CDR3 length is 13 residues. V was pared by 5 bases and J by 4 bases, with 9 bases between. The germline V gene encodes CDR1 MDHEN and CDR2 SYDVKM.

The chain combines TRBV6-2 or TRBV6-3 with TRBJ2-7; 7 nucleotides match TRBD2. CDR3 length equals 14 residues. From germline, CDR1 is MNHEY and CDR2 SVGEGT. V gave up 7 bases and J gave up 3 bases; unmatched junction bases: 9. The CDR3: CASTLSAGLYEQYV. The CDR3 bases are TGTGCCAGCACCCTCTCAGCGGGGCTCTACGAGCAGTACGTC.

This clonotype was observed a handful of times. This rearrangement joins TRBV5-1 to TRBJ2-1, with no clear D. The CDR3 spans 15 residues. The V end lost 6 bases, the J end lost 4 bases, and 17 bases lay between the germline ends. CDR1 SGHRS and CDR2 YFSETQ come from the germline V gene. CDR3 region: CASTPIPGPYNEQFF. CDR3 nucleotide sequence: TGCGCCAGCACTCCTATACCGGGCCCATACAATGAGCAGTTCTTC.

This clonotype appeared once. This may stem from a read error, because a much larger clone lies one nucleotide away. The V call is TRBV7-2, the J call TRBJ1-1; D may be TRBD1 (6 bases). Per germline, CDR1 SGHTA and CDR2 FQGNSA. The CDR3 is 15 residues long. Trimming pared 10 bases from V and 2 bases from J, leaving 20 bases between. The CDR3 DNA reads TGTGCCAACAGAGATTATGGGGGGCTTAACACTGAAGCTTTCTTT. It codes for CANRDYGGLNTEAFF.

CDR3 sequence reads: CASSDPGPMNTEAFF. The CDR3 DNA reads TGTGCCAGCAGCGACCCAGGGCCTATGAACACTGAAGCTTTCTTT. This chain joins TRBV3-1 and TRBJ1-1; TRBD1 might be the D (5 bases). The CDR3 contains 15 residues. Germline V CDR1 and CDR2: LGHDT, YNNKEL (reference sequence). V dropped 5 bases and J dropped 0 bases, with 13 bases sitting between them.

The genes are TRBV20-1 and TRBJ2-1; 11 bases align to TRBD1. The trim removed 5 bases at V and 8 bases at J, leaving 11 bases unmatched. This CDR3 spans 15 amino acids. Germline V lookup: CDR1 DFQATT, CDR2 SNEGSKA (reference sequence). The CDR3 coding sequence is TGCAGTGCTGTCTCCCGGGACAGGGGGAGCGATGAGCAGTTCTTC. It translates to CSAVSRDRGSDEQFF.

The J gene is TRBJ2-7, the V gene TRBV14, with D possibly TRBD1 on 6 matching bases. The CDR3 spans 13 residues. Germline CDR1 SGHDN, CDR2 FVKESK. Trimming cost V 6 bases and J 4 bases, with 13 bases left between them. The CDR3 DNA is TGTGCCAGCAGTCCGACAGGTTGGTACGAGCAGTACTTC. Translating gives CASSPTGWYEQYF.

This clonotype was detected a few times. The gene calls are TRBV12-3 or TRBV12-4 and TRBJ2-2, with D hard to call. The V end lost 2 bases, the J end lost 11 bases, and 9 bases lay between the germline ends. The CDR3 runs to 12 residues. For the CDR3, the DNA is TGTGCCAGCAGTTTAAGGGTCCCTGAGCTGTTTTTT. Its translation: CASSLRVPELFF.

The genes are TRBV12-3 or TRBV12-4 and TRBJ1-6; D call uncertain. V lost 3 bases to trimming and J lost 9 bases, with 9 bases between them. This CDR3 comprises 13 residues. CDR3 residues: CASSFAHSSPLHF. CDR3 nucleotides: TGTGCCAGCAGTTTCGCCCACTCTTCACCCCTCCACTTT.

About this clonotype: An end of the junction differs from the germline gene, which may be a read error. This chain connects TRBV29-1 to TRBJ1-1; D possibly corresponds to TRBD1 (6 bases). Germline V gene sequence: CDR1 SQVTM, CDR2 ANQGSEA. This CDR3 contains 13 residues. The CDR3: CSAEGGFNTEAFF. CDR3 coding DNA: TGCAGCGCTGAAGGGGGGTTCAACACTGAAGCTTTCTTT.

This clonotype appeared many times. V gene TRBV7-9 combines with J gene TRBJ1-2; no firm D call. The CDR3 contains 12 residues. Germline V gene data show CDR1 as SEHNR and CDR2 as FQNEAQ (reference sequence). Trimming pared 1 base from V and 14 bases from J, leaving 14 bases between. CDR3 DNA: TGTGCCAGCAGCTTAGATGGAGAACCTCAAACCTTC. Amino acid sequence: CASSLDGEPQTF. The variable domain in full, with the rest retrieved from reference TRBV7-9 and TRBJ1-2, is DTGVSQNPRHKITKRGQNVTFRCDPISEHNRLYWYRQTLGQGPEFLTYFQNEAQLEKSRLLSDRFSAERPKGSFSTLEIQRTEQGDSAMYLCASSLDGEPQTFGSGTRLTVV.

The V gene is TRBV12-3 or TRBV12-4, the J gene TRBJ2-3; D perhaps matches TRBD1 (6 bases). V was shortened by 3 bases and J by 4 bases, with 11 bases between the two germline ends. This CDR3 is 14 amino acids long. CDR3 sequence (DNA): TGTGCCAGCAGTTTTGGGGGCCCAGCAGATACGCAGTATTTT. Its protein is CASSFGGPADTQYF.

The CDR3 DNA follows: TGTGCCAGCAGCCTGGGCCCCGGGACCGTCTATGGCTACACCTTC. Protein: CASSLGPGTVYGYTF. This chain joins TRBV5-6 and TRBJ1-2, with D perhaps matching TRBD1 (5 bases). Germline V gene sequence: CDR1 SGHDT, CDR2 YYEEEE. This CDR3 region has 15 residues. V was pared by 4 bases and J by 4 bases, with 17 bases between.

This clonotype was observed many times. The rearrangement links TRBV12-3 or TRBV12-4 to TRBJ2-5, with D unresolved. V was cut by 5 bases and J by 4 bases, with 14 bases left in between. This CDR3 comprises 14 residues. This chain's CDR3 is CASSPPPSGETQYF. The CDR3 bases are TGTGCCAGCAGTCCCCCCCCATCGGGAGAGACCCAGTACTTC.

The CDR3 nucleotides are TGCGCCAGCAGTGCATCTGGCAGGGGTGTCTACGAGCAGTACTTC. Its protein is CASSASGRGVYEQYF. The J gene is TRBJ2-7, the V gene TRBV10-2, with D possibly TRBD1 on 6 matching bases. In germline, CDR1 is WSHSY, CDR2 SAAADI. Trimming left V 4 bases short and J 3 bases short, with 16 bases between. The length of the CDR3 is 15 residues.

CDR3 bases: TGCGCCAGCAGCTTACAAATCTCCTACGAGCAGTACGTC. It is translated as CASSLQISYEQYV. J is TRBJ2-7 and V is TRBV5-1; no clear D gene. The ends were cut back, 2 bases at V and 0 bases at J, with 6 bases in the middle. The germline V gene encodes CDR1 SGHRS and CDR2 YFSETQ. The CDR3 length is 13 residues.

This clonotype was seen a few times. The J gene is TRBJ2-3, the V gene TRBV20-1, with a weak D call TRBD2 (6 bases). This CDR3 region has 15 residues. With 0 bases removed from V and 3 bases from J, the gap between germline ends came to 13 bases. Germline-derived CDR1 and CDR2 are DFQATT and SNEGSKA (reference sequence). This CDR3 reads CSARDPEGKTDTQYF. The CDR3 coding sequence is TGCAGTGCTAGAGATCCGGAGGGGAAGACAGATACGCAGTATTTT.